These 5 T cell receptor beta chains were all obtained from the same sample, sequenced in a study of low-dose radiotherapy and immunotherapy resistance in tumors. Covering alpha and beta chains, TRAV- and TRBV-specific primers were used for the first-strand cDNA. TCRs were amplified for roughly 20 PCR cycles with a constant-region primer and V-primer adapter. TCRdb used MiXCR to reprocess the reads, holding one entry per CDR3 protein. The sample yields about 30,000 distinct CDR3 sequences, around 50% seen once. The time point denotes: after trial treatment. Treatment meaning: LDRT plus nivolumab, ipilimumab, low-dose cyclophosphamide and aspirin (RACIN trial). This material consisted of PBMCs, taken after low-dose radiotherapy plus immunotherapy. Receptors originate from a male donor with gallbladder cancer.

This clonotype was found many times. DNA of the CDR3: TGTGCCAGCATATCCGCCGGGGGTGCCTACGAGCAGTACTTC. Translated, it gives CASISAGGAYEQYF. The gene calls are TRBV6-1 and TRBJ2-7, with a tentative D call TRBD2 (6 bases). The CDR3 spans 14 residues. Germline assignment: CDR1 MNHNS and CDR2 SASEGT. V was trimmed by 7 bases and J by 2 bases, leaving 15 bases between them.

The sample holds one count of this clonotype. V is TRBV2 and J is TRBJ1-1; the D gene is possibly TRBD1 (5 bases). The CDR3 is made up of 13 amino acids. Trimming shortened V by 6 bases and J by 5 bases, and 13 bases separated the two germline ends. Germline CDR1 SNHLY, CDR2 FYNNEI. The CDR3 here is CASRGQGGTEAFF. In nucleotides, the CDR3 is TGTGCCAGCAGGGGCCAGGGCGGGACTGAAGCTTTCTTT.

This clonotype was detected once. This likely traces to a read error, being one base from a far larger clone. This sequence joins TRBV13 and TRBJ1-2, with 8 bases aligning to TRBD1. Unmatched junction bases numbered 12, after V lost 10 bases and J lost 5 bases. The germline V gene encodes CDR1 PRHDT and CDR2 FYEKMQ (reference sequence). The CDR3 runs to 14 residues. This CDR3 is CATNREGTGYGYTF. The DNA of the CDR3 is TGTGCCACCAACAGAGAGGGGACAGGTTATGGCTACACCTTC. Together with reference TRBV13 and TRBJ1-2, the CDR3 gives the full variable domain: AAGVIQSPRHLIKEKRETATLKCYPIPRHDTVYWYQQGPGQDPQFLISFYEKMQSDKGSIPDRFSAQQFSDYHSELNMSSLELGDSALYFCATNREGTGYGYTFGSGTRLTVV.

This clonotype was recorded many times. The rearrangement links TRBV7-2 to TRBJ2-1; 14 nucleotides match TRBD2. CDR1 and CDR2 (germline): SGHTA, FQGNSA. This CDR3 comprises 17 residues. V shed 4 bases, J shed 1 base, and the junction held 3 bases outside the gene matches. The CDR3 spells CASSYRLAGGSYNEQFF. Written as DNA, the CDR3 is TGTGCCAGCAGCTACCGACTAGCGGGGGGGTCCTACAATGAGCAGTTCTTC.

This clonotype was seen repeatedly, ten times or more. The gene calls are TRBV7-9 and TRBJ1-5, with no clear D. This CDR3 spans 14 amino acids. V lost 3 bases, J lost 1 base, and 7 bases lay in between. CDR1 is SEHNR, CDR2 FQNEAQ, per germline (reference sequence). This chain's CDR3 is CASSLTESNQPQHF. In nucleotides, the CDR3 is TGTGCCAGCAGCTTGACGGAGAGCAATCAGCCCCAGCATTTT.